This TCR beta chain originates from a study of cytomegalovirus exposure and HLA in healthy donors. Overall study results and limits: Within an earlier analysis, most TCR beta V segments proved productive either about 90% or about 30% of the time.

Amplification used 60 Vbeta primers and 13 Jbeta primers. Profiled with immunoSEQ multiplex PCR; TCRdb holds only in-frame clones, not every one. The sample records 150,000 to 200,000 clones, roughly 81% being singletons. Per germline, CDR1 SQVTM and CDR2 ANQGSEA. This CDR3 region has 13 residues. The J segment lost 5 bases and the V segment lost 4 bases, leaving 5 bases of the junction unmatched. Of note for this clone: The target antigen is unknown.

Sequencing input: PBMCs. The source of this sequence is a man between 18 and 35 years old in good health and CMV-seropositive. The V gene is TRBV29-1, the J gene TRBJ1-2; 9 bases agree with TRBD1. DNA for the CDR3: TGCAGCGTTGCCGGGACAGGGACGTATGGCTACACCTTC. It translates to CSVAGTGTYGYTF.